What follows are 17 T cell receptor beta chains derived from one specimen sequenced in a study of blood T cell repertoires in COVID-19. Some clones are missing from TCRdb's copy, which holds only in-frame ones; the method was immunoSEQ multiplex PCR. The sample lists fewer than 100,000 clones, around 87% occurring once. The specimen was peripheral blood. These receptors originate from a human donor with acute or convalescent COVID-19. The donor label of this sample is uncertain.

This clone came up a few times. The CDR3 region has the DNA TGTGCCTGGAGCCCAAGGGGGGGGACAGGGGTCAGCAATCAGCCCCAGCATTTT. Its translation: CAWSPRGGTGVSNQPQHF. This chain connects TRBV30 to TRBJ1-5, with TRBD1 matching over 10 bases. The CDR3 spans 18 residues. The V gene's germline CDR1 is GTSNPN and CDR2 SVGIG (reference sequence). V was pared by 3 bases and J by 1 base, with 12 bases of the junction left unmatched.

The rearrangement joins TRBV2 to TRBJ1-1; 7 nucleotides match TRBD1. The CDR3 runs to 14 residues. Trimming cost V 7 bases and J 0 bases; bases outside gene matches: 5. The germline V gene has CDR1 SNHLY and CDR2 FYNNEI. The CDR3 region is CASNLGQMNTEAFF. CDR3 nucleotides: TGTGCCAGCAACCTGGGACAGATGAACACTGAAGCTTTCTTT.

The V call is TRBV6-5, the J call TRBJ1-4; D remains unclear. The germline V gene has CDR1 MNHEY and CDR2 SVGAGI. CDR3 length equals 15 residues. Trimming left V 6 bases short and J 3 bases short, with 14 bases between. CDR3 sequence reads: CASSDQIGANEKLFF. The CDR3 DNA reads as TGTGCCAGCAGCGACCAAATCGGGGCTAATGAAAAACTGTTTTTT.

V is TRBV12-5 and J is TRBJ2-5; 7 nucleotides agree with TRBD1. Germline V CDR1 and CDR2: LGHNT, FRNRAP. The length of the CDR3 is 13 residues. With V trimmed by 5 bases and J by 2 bases, 2 bases remained unmatched. CDR3 in amino acids: CASGGTVQETQYF. As DNA, the CDR3 is TGTGCTAGTGGTGGGACAGTTCAAGAGACCCAGTACTTC.

This rearrangement joins TRBV19 to TRBJ2-4; 8 bases match TRBD2. Germline V gives CDR1 LNHDA, CDR2 SQIVND (reference sequence). The V gene end was trimmed by 3 bases and the J gene end by 2 bases; junction bases not matched to a gene: 9. This CDR3 comprises 17 residues. The CDR3, as DNA: TGTGCCAGTAGTATCATGAGCGGGGGAGCAACCAAAAACATTCAGTACTTC. The encoded protein is CASSIMSGGATKNIQYF.

The rearrangement joins TRBV3-1 (or the pseudogene TRBV3-2) to TRBJ1-4, with no clear D. The CDR3 loop spans 15 amino acids. Trimming cost V 1 base and J 5 bases, with 11 bases left between them. The germline V gene encodes CDR1 LGHDT and CDR2 YNNKEL (reference sequence). Here the CDR3 DNA reads TGTGCCAGCAGCCAAGCTCCTGTGAGAAATGAAAAACTGTTTTTT. Translation gives CASSQAPVRNEKLFF.

V is TRBV12-3 or TRBV12-4 and J is TRBJ2-7, with 12 positions matching TRBD2. V lost 6 bases to trimming and J lost 7 bases; unmatched junction nucleotides: 1. This CDR3 has 12 residues. The CDR3 here is CASRGLAGEQYF. The DNA for the CDR3 is TGTGCCAGCAGAGGACTAGCGGGGGAGCAGTACTTC.

This clone occurred once. This chain joins TRBV4-2 and TRBJ1-3; D is possibly TRBD1 (6 bases). The CDR3 runs to 13 residues. V lost 5 bases to trimming and J lost 3 bases, with 8 bases between them. Germline loops: CDR1 LGHNA, CDR2 YNFKEQ. CDR3: CASSGTSGNTIYF. The CDR3 nucleotides are TGTGCCAGCAGCGGGACAAGTGGAAACACCATATATTTT.

The chain is built from TRBV7-3 and TRBJ2-1; TRBD2 matches at 8 bases. Germline V gives CDR1 SGHTA, CDR2 FQGTGA. This CDR3 comprises 14 residues. Trimming at V came to 4 bases and at J to 6 bases, leaving 5 bases not matched to a gene. CDR3 sequence reads: CASSYGTRINEQFF. The CDR3 coding sequence is TGTGCCAGCAGCTACGGGACTAGGATCAATGAGCAGTTCTTC.

This chain links TRBV6-2 or TRBV6-3 with TRBJ2-3, with D tentatively TRBD1 or TRBD2 (5 bases each). Trimming pared 6 bases from V and 3 bases from J, leaving 19 bases between. Per germline, CDR1 MNHEY and CDR2 SVGEGT. This CDR3 comprises 16 residues. CDR3 in amino acids: CASSPGRGEFTDTQYF. In nucleotides, the CDR3 is TGTGCCAGCAGCCCGGGAAGGGGCGAGTTTACAGATACGCAGTATTTT.

On this clone itself: Other DNA sequences of this sample code for an identical CDR3. The chain recombines TRBV2 with TRBJ1-4; D not resolved. The CDR3 covers 14 residues. Germline CDR1 reads SNHLY; CDR2 reads FYNNEI. V was pared by 4 bases and J by 0 bases, with 6 bases between. The CDR3 nucleotides read TGTGCCAGCAGTGGGGAGGCAACTAATGAAAAACTGTTTTTT. Protein: CASSGEATNEKLFF.

This clone was picked up a small number of times. J is TRBJ1-2 and V is TRBV19; maybe TRBD1 (5 bases). Trimming removed 4 bases at V and 3 bases at J, with 18 bases between. This CDR3 is 16 amino acids long. Germline CDR1 is LNHDA and CDR2 is SQIVND (reference sequence). The CDR3 loop reads CASSTRGAGLDYGYTF. CDR3 coding DNA: TGTGCCAGTAGTACACGCGGGGCGGGTTTGGACTATGGCTACACCTTC.

This chain links TRBV24-1 with TRBJ2-3; TRBD2 agrees at 8 bases. J was trimmed by 6 bases and V by 4 bases; bases with no gene match: 8. The CDR3 spans 15 residues. Germline lookup yields CDR1 KGHDR and CDR2 SFDVKD. CDR3 amino acids: CATSELGGASDTQYF. For the CDR3, the DNA is TGTGCCACCAGTGAGCTCGGGGGGGCCTCCGATACGCAGTATTTT.

This clone was seen more than once but under ten times. V usage is TRBV7-9 and J usage is TRBJ1-1; a possible D gene is TRBD1 (5 bases). CDR3 length equals 12 residues. Trimming stripped 5 bases from V and 5 bases from J, with 9 bases between. Germline V lookup: CDR1 SEHNR, CDR2 FQNEAQ (reference sequence). DNA of the CDR3: TGTGCCAGCAGCCCTGGGGGGACTGAAGCTTTCTTT. Amino acid sequence: CASSPGGTEAFF.

CDR3 nucleotide sequence: TGTGCCTGGAGTGTCGCGGGTCTAGACCAGCCCCAGCATTTT. Protein sequence: CAWSVAGLDQPQHF. This rearrangement joins TRBV30 to TRBJ1-5; D is unresolved. The CDR3 covers 14 residues. V was pared by 0 bases and J by 7 bases, with 13 bases between. Germline CDR1 reads GTSNPN; CDR2 reads SVGIG (reference sequence).

This chain joins TRBV29-1 and TRBJ2-7; 7 nucleotides line up with TRBD1. This CDR3 has 14 amino acids. Germline-derived CDR1 and CDR2 are SQVTM and ANQGSEA. J was trimmed by 0 bases and V by 4 bases; bases with no gene match: 6. As DNA, the CDR3 is TGCAGCGTTGCAGACAGGGATTACTCCTACGAGCAGTACTTC. Translation: CSVADRDYSYEQYF.

This clone was picked up a small number of times. The V gene is TRBV19, the J gene TRBJ1-5; 7 nucleotides agree with TRBD1. Germline CDR1 is LNHDA and CDR2 is SQIVND (reference sequence). CDR3 size: 14 residues. Trimming cost V 4 bases and J 8 bases; bases outside gene matches: 8. Written as DNA, the CDR3 is TGTGCCAGTAGTACCCGGGACAGTCTCAAGCCCCAGCATTTT. Translating it yields CASSTRDSLKPQHF.